The 3 T cell receptor beta chains below come from one sample, sequenced in a study of control samples from healthy donors and cancer patients. Clones were sequenced by immunoSEQ multiplex PCR, and TCRdb holds only the in-frame ones, with some missing. In the table there are roughly 76,000 clones, over 85% of which are singletons. The sample taken for sequencing was PBMCs. These receptors came from a woman between 35 and 50 years old with lung cancer.

This chain uses TRBV9 with TRBJ1-4; D unclear. Germline CDR1 is SGDLS and CDR2 is YYNGEE. The CDR3 consists of 14 residues. V was shortened by 2 bases and J by 0 bases, with 5 bases between the two germline ends. The CDR3 here is CASSVSSTNEKLFF. The CDR3 nucleotides read TGTGCCAGCAGCGTTAGCTCAACTAATGAAAAACTGTTTTTT.

The CDR3 loop reads CASKTGLPGELFF. CDR3 DNA: TGTGCCAGCAAGACAGGGTTGCCCGGGGAGCTGTTTTTT. This chain uses TRBV28 with TRBJ2-2, with TRBD1 matching 7 bases. This CDR3 spans 13 amino acids. The germline CDR1 and CDR2 sequences are MDHEN and SYDVKM. The junction had 5 bases not matched to a gene; V was cut back by 7 bases and J by 6 bases.

This chain joins TRBV18 and TRBJ1-2, with D perhaps TRBD1 (6 bases). Germline CDR1 KGHSH, CDR2 LQKENI. The CDR3 has 14 residues. V was clipped by 3 bases and J by 4 bases, with 12 bases between them. The CDR3 spells CASSPETGTYGYTF. Here the CDR3 DNA reads TGTGCCAGCTCACCTGAGACAGGAACCTATGGCTACACCTTC.